The clone carrying this T cell receptor (beta chain) has only one observation. The CDR3 contains 16 residues. Looked up from germline, CDR1 is SGHTA and CDR2 is FQGTGA. Trimming at V came to 4 bases and at J to 4 bases, leaving 9 bases not matched to a gene. Original handling: Reference gene primer amplification gave nucleated cell count estimates. TCRdb's table, derived via immunoSEQ multiplex PCR, lists solely in-frame clones and lacks some. That table gives V, J and clone size, and the DNA gave D and trimming. The sample lists 250,000 to 350,000 clones, around nine tenths occurring once. This entry comes from a study of blood T cell repertoires in COVID-19. The wider study: Collection of acute and convalescent COVID-19 samples took place in the United States, Italy and Spain. The cDNA or gDNA used as material had been derived from T cells, B-cell-depleted T cells, or PBMCs.

What was sequenced was peripheral blood. The sequence was obtained from a man aged 25-45 years with acute or convalescent COVID-19. This sequence joins TRBV7-3 and TRBJ2-2; 7 bases align to TRBD2. The CDR3 region has the DNA TGTGCCAGCAGCTCCCAACAAGCGGGACCCACCGGGGAGCTGTTTTTT. Translated, it gives CASSSQQAGPTGELFF.